The 10 T cell receptor beta chains below were found in one sample sequenced in a study of shared clonotypes between healthy human individuals (dated by TCRdb to 2020 to 2022). Library method: the immunoSEQ multiplex PCR assay. TCRdb stores this immuneACCESS table with in-frame sequences only. Part of the clones is absent; in the studies checked, under half of the shortfall reflects unresolved V genes, and no reason is known for the rest. This sample lists about 2,100,000 clones; around 93% were detected once. The ten largest clones add up to 1.5% to 2% of the sample. CD8 naive samples were obtained by positive selection for CCR7 among CD45RO-negative cells, yielding a CD45RA+CCR7+ population from which TemRA cells were excluded. Source material: naive CD8+ T cells from PBMCs. The sample's cell subset or site label, decoded: CD45RA+CCR7+. The receptors were gathered from a man between 18 and 29 years old in good health. Some clones in this sample may be carry-over from other donors' samples.

This rearrangement joins TRBV21-1 to TRBJ1-5. TRBV21-1 is noted as a pseudogene. The CDR3 is 12 residues long. The CDR3 reads CASCSANQPQHF. The CDR3 nucleotides are TGTGCCAGCTGCAGCGCAAATCAGCCCCAGCATTTT.

This rearrangement joins TRBV6-1 to TRBJ2-1; D possibly corresponds to TRBD2 (6 bases). Germline CDR1 and CDR2: MNHNS and SASEGT. The V end was cut by 8 bases, the J end by 9 bases, with 20 bases between. This CDR3 region has 14 residues. CDR3 nucleotide sequence: TGTGCCAGCGTCGGGAGCCTGTTTCCGGTTGAGCAGTTCTTC. It translates to CASVGSLFPVEQFF.

This clone was recorded once. J is TRBJ1-5 and V is TRBV18; TRBD1 might be the D (6 bases). The V gene's germline CDR1 is KGHSH and CDR2 LQKENI. Trimming shortened V by 0 bases and J by 2 bases, and 14 bases separated the two germline ends. The CDR3 extends over 17 amino acids. The CDR3 DNA follows: TGTGCCAGCTCACCACCGTCTATCAGGGGTGGCAATCAGCCCCAGCATTTT. Protein sequence: CASSPPSIRGGNQPQHF. Full variable domain (rest looked up from reference TRBV18 and TRBJ1-5): NAGVMQNPRHLVRRRGQEARLRCSPMKGHSHVYWYRQLPEEGLKFMVYLQKENIIDESGMPKERFSAEFPKEGPSILRIQQVVRGDSAAYFCASSPPSIRGGNQPQHFGDGTRLSIL.

This chain connects TRBV30 to TRBJ2-5; 9 nucleotides agree with TRBD2. The J call is uncertain, as TRBJ2-7 better fits the DNA end. Germline V gene sequence: CDR1 GTSNPN, CDR2 SVGIG (reference sequence). The CDR3 runs to 15 residues. CDR3 coding DNA: TGTGCCTGGAGCACGACTAGCGGAGCCTCCTACGAGCAGTACTTC. The encoded protein is CAWSTTSGASYEQYF.

The chain joins TRBV7-9 to TRBJ2-3; the match to TRBD2 covers 7 bases. Trimming took 4 bases from V and 4 from J; bases not matched to a gene: 17. Germline V gene sequence: CDR1 SEHNR, CDR2 FQNEAQ (reference sequence). This CDR3 has 18 amino acids. CDR3 coding DNA: TGTGCCAGCAGCTCACCATGGTCAGCGGGGCCTGGCGCAGATACGCAGTATTTT. It translates to CASSSPWSAGPGADTQYF.

This rearrangement joins TRBV29-1 to TRBJ1-1; 7 nucleotides agree with TRBD1. Germline trimming cut 7 bases from V and 3 bases from J; bases unmatched to any gene: 5. CDR1 SQVTM and CDR2 ANQGSEA come from the germline V gene. The length of the CDR3 is 12 residues. This CDR3 reads CSGHTGDTEAFF. For the CDR3, the DNA is TGCAGCGGCCATACAGGGGACACTGAAGCTTTCTTT.

V and J are TRBV19 and TRBJ1-5; weak D call: TRBD1 (6 bases). The V and J ends lost 3 bases and 7 bases respectively, with 10 bases between them. The length of the CDR3 is 13 residues. Looked up from germline, CDR1 is LNHDA and CDR2 is SQIVND (reference sequence). In nucleotides, the CDR3 is TGTGCCAGTAGTATGAAGGGGGACCAGCCCCAGCATTTT. It encodes CASSMKGDQPQHF.

The count of this clone is one. This chain uses TRBV7-8 with TRBJ1-1; D is perhaps TRBD1 (5 bases). The germline V and J ends were trimmed by 2 bases and 3 bases, with 19 bases remaining between them. The CDR3 is 17 residues long. Germline lookup yields CDR1 SGHVS and CDR2 FQNEAQ. The CDR3, as DNA: TGTGCCAGCAGCTTATATTTGATAGGGGCGCGGTACACTGAAGCTTTCTTT. This gives the protein CASSLYLIGARYTEAFF.

This sequence joins TRBV11-2 and TRBJ2-7; D gene uncertain. Germline-derived CDR1 and CDR2 are SGHAT and FQNNGV. V gave up 5 bases and J gave up 5 bases, with 10 bases separating them. The CDR3 contains 12 residues. CDR3: CASSPPGNEQYF. The CDR3, as DNA: TGTGCCAGCAGCCCCCCGGGCAACGAGCAGTACTTC.

The chain recombines TRBV11-2 with TRBJ1-2; no firm D call. Trimming shortened V by 5 bases and J by 4 bases, and 14 bases separated the two germline ends. Germline CDR1 is SGHAT and CDR2 is FQNNGV. The CDR3 loop spans 14 amino acids. In DNA, the CDR3 is TGTGCCAGCAGCCCCTCTACGGGTGGCTATGGCTACACCTTC. Amino acids: CASSPSTGGYGYTF.